Listed here are 11 T cell receptor beta chains from one sample, sequenced in a study of glioma-infiltrating T cells. Amplification of TCR alpha and beta CDR3 regions from RNA used iRepertoire nested multiplex PCR. TCRdb ran MiXCR on the multiplex PCR reads and lists one entry per CDR3 protein. Seen here are approximately 140,000 distinct CDR3 sequences, under 25% observed once, and the top ten hold about a quarter. The specimen sequenced was glioma tissue, nonneoplastic brain tissue, or PBMCs (not recorded which). The receptors were sampled from a human donor with low-grade glioma or glioblastoma, undergoing nonglioma brain surgery, or in good health (not recorded which).

This clonotype turned up a few times. The chain has TRBV15 and TRBJ2-5; D gene ambiguous. V lost 5 bases and J lost 2, with 15 bases in between. The CDR3 has 15 amino acids. CDR1 is LNHNV, CDR2 YYDKDF, per germline (reference sequence). CDR3 protein: CATSPRLGEQETQYF. The CDR3 DNA reads as TGTGCCACCAGCCCCCGTCTGGGTGAACAAGAGACCCAGTACTTC.

This clonotype was counted a few times. V gene TRBV12-3 or TRBV12-4 combines with J gene TRBJ2-7; D tentatively reads TRBD1 or TRBD2 (5 bases each). The CDR3 has 13 residues. Trimming shortened V by 6 bases and J by 4 bases, and 13 bases separated the two germline ends. The CDR3 spells CASSRVGGYEQYV. The CDR3 DNA reads TGTGCCAGCAGCAGGGTTGGGGGATACGAGCAGTACGTC.

This chain connects TRBV20-1 to TRBJ1-6; 9 bases align to TRBD1. The CDR3 is made up of 14 amino acids. Germline V gene sequence: CDR1 DFQATT, CDR2 SNEGSKA (reference sequence). The trim removed 5 bases at V and 7 bases at J, leaving 6 bases unmatched. CDR3 coding DNA: TGCAGTGCTCCCGGGACAGGGCAGAATTCACCCCTCCACTTT. Amino acids: CSAPGTGQNSPLHF.

Details on this clonotype: A much larger clone sits a single nucleotide away, making a read error possible. The rearrangement joins TRBV20-1 to TRBJ2-3, with TRBD2 matching 12 bases. The CDR3 covers 15 residues. CDR1 is DFQATT, CDR2 SNEGSKA, per germline (reference sequence). The CDR3 nucleotides are TGCAGTGCTCGACTAGCGGGGGTACGCACAGATACGAAGTATTTT. It yields the protein CSARLAGVRTDTKYF.

The J gene is TRBJ1-5, the V gene TRBV24-1; TRBD1 agrees at 7 bases. The CDR3 covers 16 residues. V trimming: 3 bases; J trimming: 2 bases; junction bases outside the gene matches: 6. Per germline, CDR1 KGHDR and CDR2 SFDVKD. The CDR3 loop reads CATSDQNRGGNQPQHF. DNA of the CDR3: TGTGCCACCAGTGATCAAAACAGGGGTGGCAATCAGCCCCAGCATTTT.

The chain employs TRBV19 and TRBJ1-5; D is undetermined. CDR3 length: 10 amino acids. Trimming removed 11 bases at V and 9 bases at J, with 11 bases between. Germline CDR1 and CDR2: LNHDA and SQIVND (reference sequence). CDR3 protein: CAARSMPQHF. The CDR3, as DNA: TGTGCCGCCCGTAGCATGCCCCAGCATTTT.

The chain has TRBV27 and TRBJ1-1; TRBD1 is a possible D gene (6 bases). Per the germline V gene, CDR1 is MNHEY and CDR2 is SMNVEV (reference sequence). The CDR3 is 15 amino acids. Trimming shortened V by 7 bases and J by 4 bases, and 19 bases separated the two germline ends. The CDR3 DNA sequence: TGTGCCAGCACCCCTAGAAGGGGGGGGCCCACTGAAGCTTTCTTT. Its translation: CASTPRRGGPTEAFF.

The gene calls are TRBV30 and TRBJ2-5, with 9 bases lining up with TRBD1. In germline, CDR1 is GTSNPN, CDR2 SVGIG (reference sequence). Losses at the gene ends were 4 bases for V and 6 bases for J; bases not matched to a gene: 6. This CDR3 is 13 amino acids long. CDR3 nucleotide sequence: TGTGCCTGGATTCCGGGACAGGGAAAGACCCAGTACTTC. Protein: CAWIPGQGKTQYF.

This chain connects TRBV4-2 to TRBJ1-1; 9 bases agree with TRBD1. V lost 4 bases to trimming and J lost 4 bases; unmatched junction nucleotides: 13. Germline CDR1 reads LGHNA; CDR2 reads YNFKEQ. The CDR3 covers 17 residues. CDR3 sequence reads: CASSPTGGAWMGTEAFF. The CDR3 DNA reads TGTGCCAGCAGCCCAACAGGGGGCGCGTGGATGGGCACTGAAGCTTTCTTT.

The genes are TRBV2 and TRBJ1-3; D remains ambiguous. V gave up 6 bases and J gave up 0 bases, with 12 bases separating them. Germline V gene sequence: CDR1 SNHLY, CDR2 FYNNEI. The CDR3 spans 15 residues. The CDR3 DNA reads as TGTGCCAGCAGGACGGGCAGCAACTCTGGAAACACCATATATTTT. Translated, it gives CASRTGSNSGNTIYF.

This clonotype was found a few times. The chain has TRBV5-1 and TRBJ1-6; D gene unclear. Germline loops: CDR1 SGHRS, CDR2 YFSETQ. V was shortened by 0 bases and J by 6 bases, with 13 bases between the two germline ends. This CDR3 has 16 residues. CDR3: CASSLVPGVANSPLHF. The CDR3 bases are TGCGCCAGCAGCTTGGTACCTGGGGTTGCTAATTCACCCCTCCACTTT.